This T cell receptor beta chain derives from a study of post-analysis software for immune sequencing data. Study results and caveats: There were roughly 5 TRBV segments more frequent in patients than controls, and TRBV5-6, TRBV5-1 and TRBV20-1 were among them.

Presence of unique molecular identifiers characterized the TCR beta cDNA libraries. TCRdb re-called the PCR reads with MiXCR, one entry per CDR3 protein. The sample comprises roughly 600,000 distinct CDR3 sequences, 44% of which are singletons, and 1.5% to 2% rests with the top ten. Comment on this clonotype: The antigen is undetermined.

The CDR3 contains 11 residues. Trimming removed 6 bases at V and 8 bases at J, with 8 bases between. This chain links TRBV12-3 or TRBV12-4 with TRBJ2-1, with D unresolved. This TCR came from a girl between 5 and 17 years old with multiple sclerosis. The specimen was blood. Here the CDR3 reads CASRVGYEQFF. The CDR3 bases are TGTGCCAGCAGGGTTGGCTATGAGCAGTTCTTC.